One sample yielded the 5 T cell receptor beta chains listed below, sequenced in a study of cytomegalovirus exposure and HLA in healthy donors. Use of 60 Vbeta and 13 Jbeta primers characterized the PCR. Method: immunoSEQ multiplex PCR; TCRdb's copy keeps in-frame clones and lacks some. The data show some 93,000 clones, with over 65% seen just once and approximately 3.6% held by the top ten. The sample was PBMCs. These receptors came from a man aged 50 or older in good health and CMV-seronegative.

Only a few counts were recorded for this clone. The chain recombines TRBV29-1 with TRBJ2-1; TRBD2 matches 8 bases. Germline-derived CDR1 and CDR2 are SQVTM and ANQGSEA. V was clipped by 5 bases and J by 1 base; unmatched bases: 7. The CDR3 sequence is 15 residues long. The CDR3 DNA reads TGCAGCGTTCTACGGGAGGGAGGGTCCTACAATGAGCAGTTCTTC. Translation gives CSVLREGGSYNEQFF.

The J gene is TRBJ1-3, the V gene TRBV7-8; D is uncertain. Trimming shortened V by 6 bases and J by 3 bases, and 12 bases separated the two germline ends. Germline CDR1 SGHVS, CDR2 FQNEAQ. The CDR3 runs 14 residues. CDR3 sequence reads: CASRPSRLGNTIYF. Here the CDR3 DNA reads TGTGCCAGCAGACCGAGCAGGCTTGGAAACACCATATATTTT. Combining the CDR3 with reference TRBV7-8 and TRBJ1-3 gives the whole variable domain GAGVSQSPRYKVAKRGQDVALRCDPISGHVSLFWYQQALGQGPEFLTYFQNEAQLDKSGLPSDRFFAERPEGSVSTLKIQRTQQEDSAVYLCASRPSRLGNTIYFGEGSWLTVV.

This rearrangement joins TRBV14 to TRBJ2-7, with 9 bases identical to TRBD1. In germline, CDR1 is SGHDN, CDR2 FVKESK. The CDR3 spans 15 residues. Unmatched junction bases numbered 6, after V lost 2 bases and J lost 4 bases. DNA of the CDR3: TGTGCCAGCAGCCAATTCGGACAGGGGAAATACGAGCAGTACTTC. Amino acid sequence: CASSQFGQGKYEQYF.

This clone has a handful of counts. The rearrangement joins TRBV28 to TRBJ2-1, with 7 bases identical to TRBD2. The germline V gene encodes CDR1 MDHEN and CDR2 SYDVKM. Germline trimming cut 4 bases from V and 10 bases from J; bases unmatched to any gene: 7. The CDR3 is made up of 13 amino acids. The CDR3 nucleotides are TGTGCCAGCAGTTCCCCCCCGGGACTAGAGCAGTTCTTC. It encodes CASSSPPGLEQFF.

This clone was counted between two and nine times. The chain uses TRBV5-1 and TRBJ2-3, with 7 bases lining up with TRBD2. The CDR3 has 14 residues. V shed 4 bases and J 2 bases; nucleotides not matched to a gene: 4. Germline loops: CDR1 SGHRS, CDR2 YFSETQ. CDR3: CASSLGTITDTQYF. Here the CDR3 DNA reads TGCGCCAGCAGCCTAGGGACTATCACAGATACGCAGTATTTT.